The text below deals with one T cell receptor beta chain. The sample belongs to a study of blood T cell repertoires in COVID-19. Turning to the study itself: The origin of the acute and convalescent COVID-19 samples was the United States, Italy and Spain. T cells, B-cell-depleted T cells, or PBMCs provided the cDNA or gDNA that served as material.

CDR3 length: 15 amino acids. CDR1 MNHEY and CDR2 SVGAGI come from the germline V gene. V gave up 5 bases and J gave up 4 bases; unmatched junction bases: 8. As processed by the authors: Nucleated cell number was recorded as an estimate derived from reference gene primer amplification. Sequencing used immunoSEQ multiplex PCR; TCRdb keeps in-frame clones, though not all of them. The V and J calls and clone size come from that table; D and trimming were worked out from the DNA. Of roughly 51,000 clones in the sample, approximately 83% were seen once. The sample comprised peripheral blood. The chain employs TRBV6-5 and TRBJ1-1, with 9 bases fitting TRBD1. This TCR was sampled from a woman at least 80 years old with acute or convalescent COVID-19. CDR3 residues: CASSRTGALITEAFF. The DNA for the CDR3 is TGTGCCAGCAGTCGGACAGGGGCGCTTATCACTGAAGCTTTCTTT.